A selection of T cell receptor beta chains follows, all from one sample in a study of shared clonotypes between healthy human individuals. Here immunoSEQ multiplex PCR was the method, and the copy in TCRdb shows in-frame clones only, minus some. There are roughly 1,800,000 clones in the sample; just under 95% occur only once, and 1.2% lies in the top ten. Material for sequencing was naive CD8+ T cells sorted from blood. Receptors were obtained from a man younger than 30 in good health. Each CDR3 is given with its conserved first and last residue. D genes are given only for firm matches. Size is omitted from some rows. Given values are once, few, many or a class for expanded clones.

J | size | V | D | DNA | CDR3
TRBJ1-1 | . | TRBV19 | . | TGTGCCAGTAGTATAAGGGATATGAACACTGAAGCTTTCTTT | CASSIRDMNTEAFF
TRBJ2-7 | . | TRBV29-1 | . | TGCAGCGTTGGGGGAAACTCCTACGAGCAGTACTTC | CSVGGNSYEQYF
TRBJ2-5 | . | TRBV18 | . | TGTGCCAGCTCACCAAGACTCGAAGGGCGAGAAGAGACCCAGTACTTC | CASSPRLEGREETQYF
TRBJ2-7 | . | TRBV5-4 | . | TGTGCCAGCAGCTTGGCCGGTGGCTCCTACGAGCAGTACTTC | CASSLAGGSYEQYF
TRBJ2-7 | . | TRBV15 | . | TGTGCCACCAGCCCCTTCGGAACATTCGGCTACGAGCAGTACTTC | CATSPFGTFGYEQYF
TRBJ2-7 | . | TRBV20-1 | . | TGCAGTGCTAGTGGGGAGTACTTC | CSASGEYF
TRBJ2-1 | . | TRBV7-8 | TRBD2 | TGTGCCAGCAGCTTAGCGCCAGCGGGGGGGCTCGGCAATGAGCAGTTCTTC | CASSLAPAGGLGNEQFF
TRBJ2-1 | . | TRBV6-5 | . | TGTGCCAGCAGTCGGACTGAGGGCTCCTACAATGAGCAGTTCTTC | CASSRTEGSYNEQFF
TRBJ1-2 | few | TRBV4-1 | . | TGCGCCAGCAGCCAGGAGAGACAGGATTATGGCTACACCTTC | CASSQERQDYGYTF
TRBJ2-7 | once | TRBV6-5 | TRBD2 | TGTGCCAGCAGTTACTCAGGCGGGGGCTACGAGCAGTACTTC | CASSYSGGGYEQYF
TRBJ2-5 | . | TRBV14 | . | TGTGCCAGCAGCCCGCGGGAAGTTAGGGTCCAAGAGACCCAGTACTTC | CASSPREVRVQETQYF
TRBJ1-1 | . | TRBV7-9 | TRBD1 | TGTGCCAGCAGCTCGAGGACAGGGGAGACTGAAGCTTTCTTT | CASSSRTGETEAFF
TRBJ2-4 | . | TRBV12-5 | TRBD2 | TGTGCTAGTGGTTTTAGCGGGAGGGCCGGGATTCAGTACTTC | CASGFSGRAGIQYF
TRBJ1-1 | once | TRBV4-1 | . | TGCGCCAGCAGCCAAGAGGTGAGTCACACTGAAGCTTTCTTT | CASSQEVSHTEAFF
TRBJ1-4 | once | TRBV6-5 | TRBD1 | TGTGCCAGCAGTTATGGGACAGGGACCGGGAAACTGTTTTTT | CASSYGTGTGKLFF
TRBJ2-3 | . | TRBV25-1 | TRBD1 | TGTGCCAGCAGTCCCACGGACAGGGATACGCAGTATTTT | CASSPTDRDTQYF
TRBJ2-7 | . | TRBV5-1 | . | TGCGCCAGCAGCTCTGACAGCCACGAGCAGTACTTC | CASSSDSHEQYF
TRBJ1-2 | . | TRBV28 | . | TGTGCCAGTACAGGCCTCTATGGCTACACCTTC | CASTGLYGYTF
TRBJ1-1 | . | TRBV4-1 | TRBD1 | TGCGCCAGCAGCCAAGTGCCGCAGGGGGCGTTTGAAGCTTTCTTT | CASSQVPQGAFEAFF
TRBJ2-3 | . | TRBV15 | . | TGTGCCACCAGCAGAGGTGGCACAGATACGCAGTATTTT | CATSRGGTDTQYF
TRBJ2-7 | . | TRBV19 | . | TGTGCCAGTAGTGATTCGGAGGGGTTTGGCTCCGAGCAGTACTTC | CASSDSEGFGSEQYF
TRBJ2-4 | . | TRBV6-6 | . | TGTGCCAGCAGCCCGTCGGGGGCGGGCATTCAGTACTTC | CASSPSGAGIQYF
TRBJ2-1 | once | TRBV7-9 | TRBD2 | TGTGCCAGCAGCCCCACTAGCGCATACCAGCAGTTCTTC | CASSPTSAYQQFF
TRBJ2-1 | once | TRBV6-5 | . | TGTGCCAGCAGTTTACCTCTGCCTCGTCCAAACAATGAGCAGTTCTTC | CASSLPLPRPNNEQFF
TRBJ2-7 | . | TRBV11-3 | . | TGTGCCAGCAGCTTAGCGGAAACCTACGAGCAGTACTTC | CASSLAETYEQYF
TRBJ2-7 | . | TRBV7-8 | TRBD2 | TGTGCCAGCAGCTTAGGACTAGCGGGGGCAACGTCCTACGAGCAGTACTTC | CASSLGLAGATSYEQYF
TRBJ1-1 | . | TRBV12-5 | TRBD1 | TGTGCTAGTGGTTTTCAGGGGGCGCCCACTGAAGCTTTCTTT | CASGFQGAPTEAFF
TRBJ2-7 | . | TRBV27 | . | TGTGCCAGCAGTCCGTTGACGACTCACCACGAGCAGTACTTC | CASSPLTTHHEQYF
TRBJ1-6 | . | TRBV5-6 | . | TGTGCCAGCAGCTTGGGACAGGACCTCTATAATTCACCCCTCCACTTT | CASSLGQDLYNSPLHF
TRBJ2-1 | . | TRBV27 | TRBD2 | TGTGCCAGCAGTTTATCCCTAGGGACTAGCGGGGGACAGTTCTTC | CASSLSLGTSGGQFF
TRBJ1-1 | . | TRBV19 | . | TGTGCCAGTAGTCGGGCAGGGATGGACACTGAAGCTTTCTTT | CASSRAGMDTEAFF
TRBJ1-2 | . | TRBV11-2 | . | TGTGCCAGCAGCTTAGGGGGCAACTATGGCTACACCTTC | CASSLGGNYGYTF
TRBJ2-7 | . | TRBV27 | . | TGTGCCAGCAGTCCTGGGCTCTACTCCTACGAGCAGTACTTC | CASSPGLYSYEQYF
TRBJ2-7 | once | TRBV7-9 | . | TGTGCCAGCAGTCCTACAGCCGGCTACGAGCAGTACTTC | CASSPTAGYEQYF
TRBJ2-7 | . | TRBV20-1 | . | TGCAGTGCTAGAAAGGGCCACGAGCAGTACTTC | CSARKGHEQYF
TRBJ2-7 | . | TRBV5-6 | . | TGTGCCAGCAGTGGGGGCAGGTTGGGAGTTGGTTACGAGCAGTACTTC | CASSGGRLGVGYEQYF
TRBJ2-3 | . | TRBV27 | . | TGTGCCAGCAGTCAAGCTAGGGGCCTCACAGATACGCAGTATTTT | CASSQARGLTDTQYF
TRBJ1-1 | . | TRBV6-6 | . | TGTGCCAGCAGTTACTTTGGGGAGGGAGGCACTGAAGCTTTCTTT | CASSYFGEGGTEAFF
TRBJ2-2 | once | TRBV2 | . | TGTGCCAGCAGTGAATGGAGCCGCACCGGGGAGCTGTTTTTT | CASSEWSRTGELFF
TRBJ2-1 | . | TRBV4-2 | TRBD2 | TGTGCCAGCAGCCCCGGGGAAGCGGGGGCTGATAATGAGCAGTTCTTC | CASSPGEAGADNEQFF
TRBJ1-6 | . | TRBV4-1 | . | TGCGCCAGCAGCCAAGGGCAGGGATCCAATTCACCCCTCCACTTT | CASSQGQGSNSPLHF
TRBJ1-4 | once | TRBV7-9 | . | TGTGCCAGCACCCCCCCCAGGGGACCAAATGAAAAACTGTTTTTT | CASTPPRGPNEKLFF
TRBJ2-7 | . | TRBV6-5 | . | TGTGCCAGCAGTCAATGGGCGTCGGGGTCCTACGAGCAGTACTTC | CASSQWASGSYEQYF
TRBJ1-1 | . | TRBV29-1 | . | TGCAGCGTTTCTCGGGGCTACCCCCTCACTGAAGCTTTCTTT | CSVSRGYPLTEAFF
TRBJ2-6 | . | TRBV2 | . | TGTGCCAGCAGTAAGCAGGGGCCCTCTGGGGCCAACGTCCTGACTTTC | CASSKQGPSGANVLTF
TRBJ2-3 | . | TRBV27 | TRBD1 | TGTGCCAGCAGTTTTTGGACAGGGGACACAGATACGCAGTATTTT | CASSFWTGDTDTQYF
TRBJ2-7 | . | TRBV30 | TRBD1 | TGTGCCTGGAGTGCTGGGACAGGGTCTGACTTC | CAWSAGTGSDF
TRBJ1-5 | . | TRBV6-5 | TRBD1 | TGTGCCAGCAGTTACGGGACAGGGGGCAATCAGCCCCAGCATTTT | CASSYGTGGNQPQHF
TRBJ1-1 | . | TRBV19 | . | TGTGCCAGTAGTATACATGGACACTTGAACACTGAAGCTTTCTTT | CASSIHGHLNTEAFF
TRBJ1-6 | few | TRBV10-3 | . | TGTGCCACGGAGGGGGGGCTTGGTTATAATTCACCCCTCCACTTT | CATEGGLGYNSPLHF
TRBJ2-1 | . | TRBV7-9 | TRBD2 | TGTGCCAGCAGCCCCCCGGGGGGGGTAGGTGAGCAGTTCTTC | CASSPPGGVGEQFF
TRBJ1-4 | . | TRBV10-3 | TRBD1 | TGTGCCATCAGTGACGACAGGGTAGCTAATGAAAAACTGTTTTTT | CAISDDRVANEKLFF
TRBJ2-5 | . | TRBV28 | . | TGTGCCAGCTATAGCGGAGAGACCCAGTACTTC | CASYSGETQYF